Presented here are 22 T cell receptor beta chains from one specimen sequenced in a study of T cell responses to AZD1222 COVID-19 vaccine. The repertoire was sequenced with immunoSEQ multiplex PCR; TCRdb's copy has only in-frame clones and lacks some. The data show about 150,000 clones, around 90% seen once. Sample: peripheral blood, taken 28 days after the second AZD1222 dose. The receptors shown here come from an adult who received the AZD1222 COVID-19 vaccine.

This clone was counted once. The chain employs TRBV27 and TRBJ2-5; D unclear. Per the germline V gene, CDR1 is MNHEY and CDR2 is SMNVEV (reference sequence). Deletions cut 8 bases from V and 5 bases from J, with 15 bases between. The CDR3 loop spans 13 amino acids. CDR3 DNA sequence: TGTGCCAGCTCTCGGACCTTCGGGGAGACCCAGTACTTC. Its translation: CASSRTFGETQYF.

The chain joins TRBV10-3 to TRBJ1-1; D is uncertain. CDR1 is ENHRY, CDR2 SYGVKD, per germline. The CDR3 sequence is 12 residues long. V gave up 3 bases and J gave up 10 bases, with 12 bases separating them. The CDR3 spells CAISDSSDRAFF. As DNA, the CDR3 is TGTGCCATCAGTGATAGTTCGGATCGAGCTTTCTTT.

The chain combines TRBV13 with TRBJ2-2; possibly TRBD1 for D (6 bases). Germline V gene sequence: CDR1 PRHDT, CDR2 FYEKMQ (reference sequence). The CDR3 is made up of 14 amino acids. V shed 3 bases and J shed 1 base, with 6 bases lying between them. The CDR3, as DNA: TGTGCCAGCAGCTTGGGACAGAACACCGGGGAGCTGTTTTTT. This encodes CASSLGQNTGELFF.

This chain's CDR3 is CASSDSPGTSGTGELFF. The CDR3 DNA is TGTGCCAGCAGCGACTCCCCCGGGACTAGCGGGACCGGGGAGCTGTTTTTT. This chain links TRBV5-4 with TRBJ2-2; 12 bases agree with TRBD2. J lost 5 bases, V lost 4 bases, and 9 bases had no gene match. Germline values: CDR1 SGHNT, CDR2 YYREEE (reference sequence). The CDR3 has 17 residues.

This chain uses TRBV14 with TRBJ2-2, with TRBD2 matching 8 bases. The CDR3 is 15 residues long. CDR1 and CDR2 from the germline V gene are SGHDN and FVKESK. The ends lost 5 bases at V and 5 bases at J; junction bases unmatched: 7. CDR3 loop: CASSVSGSSTGELFF. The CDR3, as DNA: TGTGCCAGCAGCGTCAGCGGGAGTTCAACCGGGGAGCTGTTTTTT.

This chain's CDR3 is CAWSVYGRAGEQYF. Written as DNA, the CDR3 is TGTGCCTGGAGTGTATACGGGAGGGCCGGCGAGCAGTACTTC. The chain joins TRBV30 to TRBJ2-7; 8 nucleotides line up with TRBD2. J lost 6 bases, V lost 0 bases, and 7 bases had no gene match. CDR1 GTSNPN and CDR2 SVGIG come from the germline V gene (reference sequence). The CDR3 runs to 14 residues.

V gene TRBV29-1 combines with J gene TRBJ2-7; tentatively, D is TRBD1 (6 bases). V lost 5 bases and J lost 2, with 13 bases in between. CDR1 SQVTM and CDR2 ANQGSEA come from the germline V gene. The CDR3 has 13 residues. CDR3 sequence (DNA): TGCAGCGTTTCGACAGGAGCCGCCTACGAGCAGTACTTC. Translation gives CSVSTGAAYEQYF.

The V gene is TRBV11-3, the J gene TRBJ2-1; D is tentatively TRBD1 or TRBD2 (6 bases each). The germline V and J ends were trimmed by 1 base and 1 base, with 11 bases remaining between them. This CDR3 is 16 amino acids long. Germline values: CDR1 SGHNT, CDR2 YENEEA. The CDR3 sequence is CASSLGGGGSYNEQFF. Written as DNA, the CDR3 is TGTGCCAGCAGCTTAGGCGGAGGGGGGTCCTACAATGAGCAGTTCTTC.

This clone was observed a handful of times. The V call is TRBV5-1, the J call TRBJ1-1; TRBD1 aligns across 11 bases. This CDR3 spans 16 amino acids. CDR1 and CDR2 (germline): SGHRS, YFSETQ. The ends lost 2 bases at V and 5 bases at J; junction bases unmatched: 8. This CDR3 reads CASSFGQGAFGTEAFF. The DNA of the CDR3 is TGCGCCAGCAGCTTTGGACAGGGGGCGTTTGGGACTGAAGCTTTCTTT.

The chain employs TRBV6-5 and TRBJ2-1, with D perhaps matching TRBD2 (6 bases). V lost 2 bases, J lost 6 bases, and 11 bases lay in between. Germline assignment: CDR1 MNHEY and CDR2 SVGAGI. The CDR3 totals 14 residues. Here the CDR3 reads CASSYISGGNEQFF. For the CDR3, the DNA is TGTGCCAGCAGTTACATATCCGGGGGCAATGAGCAGTTCTTC.

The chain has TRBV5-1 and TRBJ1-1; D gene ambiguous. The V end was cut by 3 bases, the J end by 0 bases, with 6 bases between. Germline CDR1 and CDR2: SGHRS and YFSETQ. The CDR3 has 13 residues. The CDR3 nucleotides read TGCGCCAGCAGCTCCAACATGAACACTGAAGCTTTCTTT. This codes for CASSSNMNTEAFF.

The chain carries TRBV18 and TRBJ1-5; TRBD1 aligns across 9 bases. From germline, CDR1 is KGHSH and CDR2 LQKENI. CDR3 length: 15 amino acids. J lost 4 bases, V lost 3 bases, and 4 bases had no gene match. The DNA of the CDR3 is TGTGCCAGCTCACCGACAGGGGGGCGAAATCAGCCCCAGCATTTT. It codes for CASSPTGGRNQPQHF.

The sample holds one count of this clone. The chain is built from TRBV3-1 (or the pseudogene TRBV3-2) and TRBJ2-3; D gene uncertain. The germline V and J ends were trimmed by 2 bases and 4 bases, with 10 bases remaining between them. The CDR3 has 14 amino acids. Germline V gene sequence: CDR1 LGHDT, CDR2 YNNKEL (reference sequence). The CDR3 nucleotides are TGTGCCAGCAGCCAATCGGCCAGGCCAGATACGCAGTATTTT. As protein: CASSQSARPDTQYF.

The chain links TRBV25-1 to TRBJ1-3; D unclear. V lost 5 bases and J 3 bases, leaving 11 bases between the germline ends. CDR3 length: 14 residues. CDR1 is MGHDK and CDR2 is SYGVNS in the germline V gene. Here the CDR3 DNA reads TGTGCCAGCAGTACGGGGAACTTTGGAAACACCATATATTTT. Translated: CASSTGNFGNTIYF. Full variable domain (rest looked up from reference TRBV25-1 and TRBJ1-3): EADIYQTPRYLVIGTGKKITLECSQTMGHDKMYWYQQDPGMELHLIHYSYGVNSTEKGDLSSESTVSRIRTEHFPLTLESARPSHTSQYLCASSTGNFGNTIYFGEGSWLTVV.

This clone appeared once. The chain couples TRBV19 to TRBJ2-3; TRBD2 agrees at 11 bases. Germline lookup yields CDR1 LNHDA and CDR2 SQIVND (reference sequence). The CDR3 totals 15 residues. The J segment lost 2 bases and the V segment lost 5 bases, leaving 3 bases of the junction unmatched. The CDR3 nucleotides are TGTGCCAGTAGTCAGGGACTAGCGGTCACAGATACGCAGTATTTT. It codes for CASSQGLAVTDTQYF.

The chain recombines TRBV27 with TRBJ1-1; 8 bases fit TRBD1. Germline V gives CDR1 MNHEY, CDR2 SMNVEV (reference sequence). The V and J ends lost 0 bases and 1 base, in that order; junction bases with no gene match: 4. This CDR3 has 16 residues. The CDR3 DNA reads TGTGCCAGCAGTTTATCCCCTGGGACAGGGAACACTGAAGCTTTCTTT. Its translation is CASSLSPGTGNTEAFF.

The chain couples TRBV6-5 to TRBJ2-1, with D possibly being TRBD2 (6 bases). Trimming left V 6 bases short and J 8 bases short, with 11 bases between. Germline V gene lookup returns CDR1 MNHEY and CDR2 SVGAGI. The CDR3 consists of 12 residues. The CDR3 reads CASSRTSYEQFF. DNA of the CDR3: TGTGCCAGCAGCCGTACTAGCTATGAGCAGTTCTTC.

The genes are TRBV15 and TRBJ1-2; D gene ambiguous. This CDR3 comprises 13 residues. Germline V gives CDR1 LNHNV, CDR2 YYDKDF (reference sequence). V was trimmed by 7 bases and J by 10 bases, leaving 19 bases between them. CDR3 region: CATTPRVEETYTF. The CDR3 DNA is TGTGCCACCACCCCCCGGGTCGAGGAAACCTACACCTTC.

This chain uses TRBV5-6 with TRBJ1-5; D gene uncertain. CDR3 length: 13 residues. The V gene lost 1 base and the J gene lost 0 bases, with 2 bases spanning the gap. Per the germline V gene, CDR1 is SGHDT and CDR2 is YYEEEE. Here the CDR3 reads CASSLYSNQPQHF. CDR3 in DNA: TGTGCCAGCAGCTTGTATAGCAATCAGCCCCAGCATTTT.

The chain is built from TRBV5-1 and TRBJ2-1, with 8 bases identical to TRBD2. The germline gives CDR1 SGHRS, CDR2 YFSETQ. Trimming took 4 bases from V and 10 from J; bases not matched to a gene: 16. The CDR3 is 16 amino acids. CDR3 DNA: TGCGCCAGCAGCCCGGAACCGGGACTAGAAAAACGCGAGCAGTTCTTC. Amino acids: CASSPEPGLEKREQFF.

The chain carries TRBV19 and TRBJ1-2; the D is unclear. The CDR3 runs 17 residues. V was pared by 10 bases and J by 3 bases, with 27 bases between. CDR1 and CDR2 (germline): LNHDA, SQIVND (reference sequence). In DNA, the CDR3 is TGTGCCACCTCGCTCCCCACCGGCGGCGACGCCTACTATGGCTACACCTTC. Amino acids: CATSLPTGGDAYYGYTF.

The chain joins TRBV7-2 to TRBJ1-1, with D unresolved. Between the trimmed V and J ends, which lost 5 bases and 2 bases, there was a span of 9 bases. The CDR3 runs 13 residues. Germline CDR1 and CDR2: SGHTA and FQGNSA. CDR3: CASSLSSNTEAFF. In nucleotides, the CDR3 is TGTGCCAGCAGCCTTTCCAGTAACACTGAAGCTTTCTTT. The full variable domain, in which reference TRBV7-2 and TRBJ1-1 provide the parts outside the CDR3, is GAGVSQSPSNKVTEKGKDVELRCDPISGHTALYWYRQSLGQGLEFLIYFQGNSAPDKSGLPSDRFSAERTGGSVSTLTIQRTQQEDSAVYLCASSLSSNTEAFFGQGTRLTVV.